The rows below give T cell receptor beta chains drawn from one sample of a study of blood T cell repertoires in COVID-19. Repertoires were generated with immunoSEQ multiplex PCR, while TCRdb's copy carries only in-frame clones and drops some. Of around 170,000 clones listed, about 88% are singletons. The specimen was peripheral blood. The origin of the receptors is a man aged 60 to 75 with COVID-19, enrolled during active disease. Both conserved end residues are part of each CDR3. Each record gives: clone size, D gene, CDR3 length, J gene, V gene, CDR3 protein, CDR3 DNA. The D gene is left open where the match is weak. Expanded clones get a size class; other rows say once, few or many, or leave the size out.

- - 16 TRBJ1-1 TRBV18 CASSPRQAGGDTEAFF TGTGCCAGCTCACCCCGACAGGCCGGAGGAGACACTGAAGCTTTCTTT
- - 14 TRBJ2-3 TRBV19 CASSQGLSTDTQYF TGTGCCAGTAGTCAAGGACTGAGCACAGATACGCAGTATTTT
- - 14 TRBJ2-4 TRBV4-2 CASSQERDKNIQYF TGTGCCAGCAGCCAAGAACGGGACAAAAACATTCAGTACTTC
few - 15 TRBJ1-4 TRBV21-1 CASSLQTAYNEKLFF TGTGCCAGCAGCCTACAGACAGCCTATAATGAAAAACTGTTTTTT
- TRBD2 15 TRBJ2-1 TRBV25-1 CASSPAGVVYNEQFF TGTGCCAGCAGCCCAGCGGGAGTGGTTTACAATGAGCAGTTCTTC
- - 14 TRBJ1-6 TRBV28 CASGASSYNSPLHF TGTGCCAGCGGGGCGAGCTCCTATAATTCACCCCTCCACTTT
- - 15 TRBJ2-5 TRBV7-9 CASSPRGAGEETQYF TGTGCCAGCAGCCCAAGGGGGGCGGGAGAGGAGACCCAGTACTTC
few - 15 TRBJ2-1 TRBV3-1/TRBV3-2 CASSLKGLPSNEQFF TGTGCCAGCAGCCTAAAGGGGCTACCGAGCAATGAGCAGTTCTTC
- - 15 TRBJ1-2 TRBV9 CASSVLAGIQRGYTF TGTGCCAGCAGCGTCTTGGCCGGGATTCAAAGGGGCTACACCTTC
- TRBD1 17 TRBJ1-2 TRBV4-2 CASSQGHRTGTYYGYTF TGTGCCAGCAGCCAAGGGCATCGGACAGGGACCTACTATGGCTACACCTTC
- - 14 TRBJ1-5 TRBV19 CASSRTGSNQPQHF TGTGCCAGTAGTCGGACTGGCAGCAATCAGCCCCAGCATTTT
- - 17 TRBJ1-5 TRBV7-9 CASSLSVGLNSNQPQHF TGTGCCAGCAGCTTAAGTGTTGGGCTCAATAGCAATCAGCCCCAGCATTTT
- - 13 TRBJ1-5 TRBV29-1 CSVVGESNQPQHF TGCAGCGTGGTGGGAGAGAGCAATCAGCCCCAGCATTTT
- - 14 TRBJ2-1 TRBV24-1 CATSDPRWYNEQFF TGTGCCACCAGTGACCCCCGGTGGTACAATGAGCAGTTCTTC
- - 16 TRBJ2-6 TRBV30 CAWSVLRSAGANVLTF TGTGCCTGGAGTGTACTGCGGAGTGCTGGGGCCAACGTCCTGACTTTC
- TRBD1 15 TRBJ2-7 TRBV28 CASTTGGTGGFITNF TGTGCCAGCACGACAGGAGGGACAGGGGGGTTCATTACAAACTTC
- - 15 TRBJ1-6 TRBV28 CASSARQRRWSPLHF TGTGCCAGCAGTGCGCGACAGCGCCGATGGTCACCCCTCCACTTT
- TRBD2 13 TRBJ2-1 TRBV19 CASILAGGREQFF TGTGCCAGTATACTAGCGGGAGGGCGCGAGCAGTTCTTC
- TRBD1 16 TRBJ2-7 TRBV27 CASRANGQGVFDEQYF TGTGCCAGCAGGGCTAACGGACAGGGGGTTTTCGACGAGCAGTACTTC
- - 16 TRBJ1-3 TRBV11-2 CASGSTAGTSRNTIYF TGTGCCAGCGGATCGACAGCGGGGACCTCGCGGAACACCATATATTTT
- TRBD2 16 TRBJ2-1 TRBV7-9 CASSPRTSGVIREQFF TGTGCCAGCAGCCCCAGGACTAGCGGGGTGATTAGGGAGCAGTTCTTC
- - 13 TRBJ1-2 TRBV6-2/TRBV6-3 CASSLQGTVGYTF TGTGCCAGCAGTTTACAGGGCACGGTCGGCTACACCTTC
- - 14 TRBJ1-5 TRBV2 CASSDRTVNQPQHF TGTGCCAGCAGTGATCGGACAGTTAATCAGCCCCAGCATTTT
once TRBD2 13 TRBJ2-5 TRBV11-2 CASSSTSGGTQYF TGTGCCAGCAGCTCGACTAGCGGGGGGACCCAGTACTTC
- TRBD2 17 TRBJ2-2 TRBV18 CASSPPLAALNTGELFF TGTGCCAGCTCACCACCCCTAGCGGCCTTGAACACCGGGGAGCTGTTTTTT